This T cell receptor (beta chain) came from a study of T cell repertoires in cytomegalovirus infection. Study-wide context: Shared public TCR beta signatures pointed to both CMV infection and a matching HLA type. Whole-study findings and limits: Of the TCR beta families, the public ones yielded a cumulative frequency that identified carriers of CMV plus the relevant HLA. Dominant in the ex vivo response were TCR beta clonotypes restricted by HLA-C and specific for CMV.

This clonotype was seen a few times. Its antigen is unknown. Losses at the gene ends were 6 bases for V and 6 bases for J; bases not matched to a gene: 13. CDR3 size: 16 residues. The germline V gene encodes CDR1 SNHLY and CDR2 FYNNEI. TCRdb reprocessed the reads with MiXCR, giving one entry per CDR3 protein. The sample includes a few hundred thousand distinct CDR3 sequences, 15% to 20% of them seen just once. Sample: PBMCs. This rearrangement joins TRBV2 to TRBJ2-5, with TRBD2 matching 10 bases. This receptor was taken from a human donor in good health (CMV status not recorded). Some clones in this sample may be carry-over from other donors' samples. CDR3 coding DNA: TGTGCCAGCAGGGGGCCGAGCGGGGGGGCTAAAAAGACCCAGTACTTC. Translated: CASRGPSGGAKKTQYF.